The 18 T cell receptor beta chains given below trace back to one sample, sequenced in a study of CD8 T cells in Susac syndrome (dated by TCRdb to the late 2010s). The library was made by the immunoSEQ multiplex PCR assay. RNA was extracted with the RNeasy kit and about 0.5 to 1 ug was reverse transcribed using random hexamers. The public reads were reprocessed in TCRdb via fastp at Q25 and MiXCR, keeping in-frame beta chains. One record per CDR3 amino acid sequence lists the most common genes and DNA. Present in this sample are about 300,000 distinct CDR3 sequences, about 85% of which were seen just once. The ten biggest clones cover approximately 0.11% of the sample. Sequencing was carried out using CD8+ T cells from PBMCs. The receptor set was obtained from a human donor with multiple sclerosis.

This sequence joins TRBV28 and TRBJ2-7, with D perhaps matching TRBD1 (6 bases). The CDR3 extends over 14 amino acids. Germline values: CDR1 MDHEN, CDR2 SYDVKM. Trimming removed 6 bases at V and 2 bases at J, with 14 bases between. The CDR3 here is CASRSGSGAYEQYF. The DNA for the CDR3 is TGTGCCAGCAGGTCCGGGTCAGGGGCCTACGAGCAGTACTTC.

In its sample, this clonotype was seen a few times. The chain links TRBV28 to TRBJ2-7; D remains unclear. The germline CDR1 and CDR2 sequences are MDHEN and SYDVKM. This CDR3 contains 13 residues. Trimming stripped 6 bases from V and 3 bases from J, with 12 bases between. The CDR3 region has the DNA TGTGCCAGCAGCTCGGGCACATACTACGAGCAGTACTTC. Protein: CASSSGTYYEQYF.

This chain connects TRBV2 to TRBJ2-5; 10 nucleotides match TRBD2. Germline V gene lookup returns CDR1 SNHLY and CDR2 FYNNEI. CDR3 length equals 16 residues. V dropped 6 bases and J dropped 5; count of bases not matched to a gene: 12. CDR3 nucleotides: TGTGCCAGCAGCGCCTTTCAAGCGGGAGGGCCGGAGACCCAGTACTTC. Encoded protein: CASSAFQAGGPETQYF. Full variable domain (missing parts from reference TRBV2 and TRBJ2-5): EPEVTQTPSHQVTQMGQEVILRCVPISNHLYFYWYRQILGQKVEFLVSFYNNEISEKSEIFDDQFSVERPDGSNFTLKIRSTKLEDSAMYFCASSAFQAGGPETQYFGPGTRLLVL.

The chain has TRBV2 and TRBJ1-1; the D gene is possibly TRBD1 (5 bases). The CDR3 sequence is 14 residues long. The germline gives CDR1 SNHLY, CDR2 FYNNEI. The V end was cut by 6 bases, the J end by 10 bases, with 21 bases between. The CDR3 coding sequence is TGTGCCAGCAGAGCTGCCGGGGGGGTTATAGGAGCTTTCTTT. It is translated as CASRAAGGVIGAFF.

The chain joins TRBV7-6 to TRBJ2-6; TRBD1 might be the D (5 bases). This CDR3 is 18 amino acids long. V was trimmed by 3 bases and J by 1 base, leaving 16 bases between them. In germline, CDR1 is SGHVS, CDR2 FNYEAQ. CDR3 region: CASSFWGESGSGANVLTF. The CDR3 DNA sequence: TGTGCCAGCAGCTTTTGGGGCGAGAGTGGGTCTGGGGCCAACGTCCTGACTTTC.

About this clonotype: The DNA is left out, because the CDR3 cannot be placed on it with certainty; the CDR3 is given as TCRdb lists it. The J gene is TRBJ2-3, the V gene TRBV5-5; TRBD1 is the table's D call, not checked against the DNA. CDR1 is SGHKS, CDR2 YYEKEE, per germline (reference sequence). The CDR3 extends over 13 residues, inclusive of both ends. The CDR3 spells CASSLEVGQGAYF.

J is TRBJ2-5 and V is TRBV5-1, with 12 bases fitting TRBD2. Germline V CDR1 and CDR2: SGHRS, YFSETQ. V trimming: 2 bases; J trimming: 4 bases; junction bases outside the gene matches: 9. The CDR3 sequence is 17 residues long. In DNA, the CDR3 is TGCGCCAGCAGCTTTCCTAGCGGGAGGGCCCAGGGAGAGACCCAGTACTTC. Its protein product is CASSFPSGRAQGETQYF.

The chain recombines TRBV7-9 with TRBJ2-1; a weak D match, TRBD2 (7 bases). Per the germline V gene, CDR1 is SEHNR and CDR2 is FQNEAQ (reference sequence). Trimming took off 5 bases at V and 8 bases at J, with 22 bases between the two ends. The CDR3 is 16 amino acids. DNA of the CDR3: TGTGCCAGCAGCCCTCGGGGGGCTAGCGGTGGGGATGAGCAGTTCTTC. The encoded protein is CASSPRGASGGDEQFF.

The chain has TRBV27 and TRBJ1-2; unclear D gene. The CDR3 is made up of 13 amino acids. V was clipped by 5 bases and J by 7 bases, with 14 bases between them. Germline V gives CDR1 MNHEY, CDR2 SMNVEV (reference sequence). In DNA, the CDR3 is TGTGCCAGCAGTCCACCGGGGTCGAGTGGCTACACCTTC. The encoded protein is CASSPPGSSGYTF.

The V call is TRBV27, the J call TRBJ2-1; 8 nucleotides align to TRBD2. Germline values: CDR1 MNHEY, CDR2 SMNVEV (reference sequence). The ends lost 3 bases at V and 4 bases at J; junction bases unmatched: 5. The CDR3 contains 15 residues. This CDR3 is CASSLRGARYNEQFF. As DNA, the CDR3 is TGTGCCAGCAGTTTGCGGGGGGCTCGATACAATGAGCAGTTCTTC.

The chain uses TRBV6-5 and TRBJ1-1; a possible D gene is TRBD1 (6 bases). The germline V gene has CDR1 MNHEY and CDR2 SVGAGI. The CDR3 totals 15 residues. The germline V and J ends were trimmed by 0 bases and 2 bases, with 10 bases remaining between them. CDR3 amino acids: CASSYSLGANTEAFF. CDR3 nucleotides: TGTGCCAGCAGTTACTCGCTGGGGGCCAACACTGAAGCTTTCTTT.

This clonotype was seen a single time. The chain is built from TRBV18 and TRBJ2-3; 7 bases map to TRBD1. The CDR3 runs 17 residues. Germline lookup yields CDR1 KGHSH and CDR2 LQKENI. With V trimmed by 6 bases and J by 5 bases, 17 bases remained unmatched. The CDR3, as DNA: TGTGCCAGCTCCCCCGACGAACCCGGGACAGAAATAGATACGCAGTATTTT. This translates into CASSPDEPGTEIDTQYF.

V and J are TRBV30 and TRBJ1-2; perhaps TRBD1 as D (5 bases). Germline V gives CDR1 GTSNPN, CDR2 SVGIG (reference sequence). This CDR3 has 13 amino acids. V dropped 7 bases and J dropped 5 bases, with 17 bases sitting between them. CDR3 coding DNA: TGTGCCTCCACCAGGGTCCTAAGGTATGGCTACACCTTC. The encoded protein is CASTRVLRYGYTF.

The chain carries TRBV9 and TRBJ1-1, with a weak D call TRBD1 (6 bases). CDR1 is SGDLS, CDR2 YYNGEE, per germline. The CDR3 is 15 residues long. The V end was cut by 3 bases, the J end by 0 bases, with 12 bases between. CDR3 amino acids: CASSGGDTLNTEAFF. The CDR3 bases are TGTGCCAGCAGCGGGGGGGACACATTGAACACTGAAGCTTTCTTT. Based on the CDR3 plus reference TRBV9 and TRBJ1-1, the full variable domain is DSGVTQTPKHLITATGQRVTLRCSPRSGDLSVYWYQQSLDQGLQFLIQYYNGEERAKGNILERFSAQQFPDLHSELNLSSLELGDSALYFCASSGGDTLNTEAFFGQGTRLTVV.

This clonotype came up once. The chain recombines TRBV6-5 with TRBJ1-1, with no clear D. CDR3 length: 15 amino acids. CDR1 MNHEY and CDR2 SVGAGI come from the germline V gene. V was pared by 0 bases and J by 7 bases, with 15 bases between. CDR3 amino acids: CASSYSDLLTGEAFF. CDR3 bases: TGTGCCAGCAGTTACTCGGATCTTCTCACCGGTGAAGCTTTCTTT.

The V call is TRBV28, the J call TRBJ1-2, with 7 bases aligning to TRBD1. This CDR3 is 15 amino acids long. After removal of 3 bases from V and 3 bases from J, the junction contained 7 bases not matched to a gene. Germline assignment: CDR1 MDHEN and CDR2 SYDVKM. In DNA form, the CDR3 reads TGTGCCAGCAGTTTTCAGGGGGGAGAAGACTATGGCTACACCTTC. Translation gives CASSFQGGEDYGYTF.

This rearrangement joins TRBV20-1 to TRBJ2-3, with D possibly TRBD2 on 6 matching bases. The CDR3 contains 11 residues. Germline assignment: CDR1 DFQATT and CDR2 SNEGSKA (reference sequence). V was cut by 6 bases and J by 13 bases, with 17 bases left in between. The DNA for the CDR3 is TGCAGTGCCCCGGAGGGAAATTGGGAGTATTTT. Protein: CSAPEGNWEYF.

The J gene is TRBJ2-1, the V gene TRBV5-1; TRBD1 is a possible D gene (5 bases). V shed 1 base and J shed 7 bases, with 6 bases lying between them. Germline CDR1 reads SGHRS; CDR2 reads YFSETQ. The CDR3 is made up of 12 amino acids. CDR3 coding DNA: TGCGCCAGCAGCTTGAAGGGGAATGAGCAGTTCTTC. Its translation is CASSLKGNEQFF.